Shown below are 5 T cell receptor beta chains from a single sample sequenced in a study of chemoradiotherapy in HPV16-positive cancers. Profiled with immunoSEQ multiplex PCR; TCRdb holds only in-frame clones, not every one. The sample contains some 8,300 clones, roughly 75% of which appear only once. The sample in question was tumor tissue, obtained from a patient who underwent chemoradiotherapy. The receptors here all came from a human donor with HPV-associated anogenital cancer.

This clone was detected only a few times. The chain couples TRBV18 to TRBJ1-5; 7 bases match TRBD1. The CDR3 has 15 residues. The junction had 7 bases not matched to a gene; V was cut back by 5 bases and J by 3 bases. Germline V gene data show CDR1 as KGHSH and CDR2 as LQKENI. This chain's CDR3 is CASSSTGDPNQPQHF. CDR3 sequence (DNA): TGTGCCAGCTCATCAACAGGGGACCCCAATCAGCCCCAGCATTTT.

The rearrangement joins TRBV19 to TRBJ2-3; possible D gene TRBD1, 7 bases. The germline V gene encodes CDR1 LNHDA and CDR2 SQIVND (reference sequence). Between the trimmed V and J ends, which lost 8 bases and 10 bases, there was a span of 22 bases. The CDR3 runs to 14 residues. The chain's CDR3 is CASHRGTVSSPQYF. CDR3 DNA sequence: TGTGCCAGTCACCGCGGGACAGTGTCCAGTCCGCAGTATTTT. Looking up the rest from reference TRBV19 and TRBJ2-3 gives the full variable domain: DGGITQSPKYLFRKEGQNVTLSCEQNLNHDAMYWYRQDPGQGLRLIYYSQIVNDFQKGDIAEGYSVSREKKESFPLTVTSAQKNPTAFYLCASHRGTVSSPQYFGPGTRLTVL.

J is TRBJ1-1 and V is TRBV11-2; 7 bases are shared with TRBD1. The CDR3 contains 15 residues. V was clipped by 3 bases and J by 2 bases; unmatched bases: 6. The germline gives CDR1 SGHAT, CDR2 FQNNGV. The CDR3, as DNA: TGTGCCAGCAGCTTCTCCGGGACAGTAAACACTGAAGCTTTCTTT. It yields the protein CASSFSGTVNTEAFF.

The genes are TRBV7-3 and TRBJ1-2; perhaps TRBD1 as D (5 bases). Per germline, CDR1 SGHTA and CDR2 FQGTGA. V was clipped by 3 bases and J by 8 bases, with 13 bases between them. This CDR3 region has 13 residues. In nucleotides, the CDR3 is TGTGCCAGCAGCTTTAGGGACGGAAAAGGCTACACCTTC. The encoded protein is CASSFRDGKGYTF.

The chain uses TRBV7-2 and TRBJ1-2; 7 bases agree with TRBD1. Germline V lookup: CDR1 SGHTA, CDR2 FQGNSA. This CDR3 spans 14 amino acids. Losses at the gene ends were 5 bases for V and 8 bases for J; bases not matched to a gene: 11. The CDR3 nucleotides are TGTGCCAGCAGCCAAGGGACAGACCCAAGCGGCTACACCTTC. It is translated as CASSQGTDPSGYTF.